This T cell receptor beta chain is drawn from a study of blood T cell repertoires in COVID-19. Study details: Collection of acute and convalescent COVID-19 samples took place in the United States, Italy and Spain. Sources were T cells, B-cell-depleted T cells, or PBMCs; the material itself was cDNA or gDNA.

Original processing notes: For nucleated cells, counts were estimated from reference gene primer amplification. Using immunoSEQ multiplex PCR, the repertoire was profiled, and TCRdb retains in-frame clones only, with some absent. Clone size and the V and J calls come from that table; the DNA yielded D and trimming. The sample yields 100,000 to 150,000 clones, 85% seen once. Sequenced: peripheral blood. The clonotype was recovered from a woman of 80 years or more with acute or convalescent COVID-19.

The DNA of the CDR3 is TGCGCCAGCAGCCAGACTAGCGGGGCCCAGACCCAGTACTTC. It encodes CASSQTSGAQTQYF. This sequence joins TRBV5-1 and TRBJ2-5; 11 nucleotides line up with TRBD2. Germline CDR1 SGHRS, CDR2 YFSETQ. There are 14 residues in the CDR3. V trimming: 4 bases; J trimming: 6 bases; junction bases outside the gene matches: 5.